Listed below are T cell receptor beta chains from one sample, sequenced in a study of cytomegalovirus exposure and HLA in healthy donors. Data came from immunoSEQ multiplex PCR; TCRdb stores just in-frame clones and leaves some out. The table shows 150,000 to 170,000 clones, with about 68% occurring only once. Sequencing was done on a sample of PBMCs. These TCRs come from a man aged 25-45 years in good health and CMV-seronegative. Both conserved end residues are part of each CDR3. The D gene is left open where the match is weak. Clone size is shown for a subset of rows, as once, few, many or a class of expanded clone.

clone size	V gene	J gene	D gene	CDR3 DNA	CDR3 protein
NA	TRBV28	TRBJ1-5	TRBD1	TGTGCCAGCACCCCCGGGACAGTTTTTGAGCCCCAGCATTTT	CASTPGTVFEPQHF
NA	TRBV19	TRBJ1-3	TRBD1	TGTGCCAGTAGTAACCCGGACAGGGAGGGAAACACCATATATTTT	CASSNPDREGNTIYF
NA	TRBV5-6	TRBJ2-2	NA	TGTGCCAGCAGCGCGGAACGGGCCGGGGAGCTGTTTTTT	CASSAERAGELFF
NA	TRBV28	TRBJ2-3	TRBD2	TGTGCCAGCAGTTTTTTGGGGGGAGGGCCCACAGATACGCAGTATTTT	CASSFLGGGPTDTQYF
NA	TRBV7-3	TRBJ1-5	NA	TGTGCCAGCAGCTTCAGGTATAGCAATCAGCCCCAGCATTTT	CASSFRYSNQPQHF
NA	TRBV14	TRBJ1-3	TRBD1	TGTGCCAGCAGCCCCCCGAGCAGGGGGGTAGGAAACACCATATATTTT	CASSPPSRGVGNTIYF
NA	TRBV14	TRBJ2-2	NA	TGTGCCAGCAGCCACGAGATAGGGGTCACCGGGGAGCTGTTTTTT	CASSHEIGVTGELFF
NA	TRBV4-3	TRBJ2-7	NA	TGCGCCAGCAGCCAAGAAAGACGGGGGACCTACGAGCAGTACTTC	CASSQERRGTYEQYF
NA	TRBV28	TRBJ1-5	NA	TGTGCCAGCAGGGACGGGGTCGGCAATCAGCCCCAGCATTTT	CASRDGVGNQPQHF
NA	TRBV7-2	TRBJ2-3	TRBD2	TGTGCCAGCAGCACCGGGACTAGCGGGGGGAGCCGCACAGATACGCAGTATTTT	CASSTGTSGGSRTDTQYF
NA	TRBV19	TRBJ2-3	NA	TGTGCCAGTAGCCCCGAGGCAGATACGCAGTATTTT	CASSPEADTQYF
NA	TRBV6-5	TRBJ2-1	TRBD2	TGTGCCAGCACGGCGGGGGGCTCCTACAATGAGCAGTTCTTC	CASTAGGSYNEQFF
NA	TRBV19	TRBJ2-7	TRBD1	TGTGCCAGTAGTCTCTCCGGGACAGGATCCCGTACCTACGAGCAGTACTTC	CASSLSGTGSRTYEQYF
NA	TRBV14	TRBJ2-5	NA	TGTGCCAGCAGCCAAGGTGGGGGCCGCGAGACCCAGTACTTC	CASSQGGGRETQYF
NA	TRBV2	TRBJ2-7	NA	TGTGCCAGCAGAGAGAGCTCCTACGAGCAGTACTTC	CASRESSYEQYF
NA	TRBV29-1	TRBJ1-2	NA	TGCAGCGTCCCCGGTACCCCGAGTGGCTACACCTTC	CSVPGTPSGYTF
NA	TRBV4-2	TRBJ2-7	TRBD2	TGTGCCAGCAGTCGGGGCGGGGGGGGAGAATACGAGCAGTACTTC	CASSRGGGGEYEQYF
few	TRBV10-2	TRBJ2-7	NA	TGCGCCAGCAGTGATGGGGGGGCGGACGAGCAGTACTTC	CASSDGGADEQYF
NA	TRBV5-1	TRBJ2-1	TRBD2	TGCGCCAGCAGCTTGGATGGGACTAGCTCCTACAATGAGCAGTTCTTC	CASSLDGTSSYNEQFF
NA	TRBV5-1	TRBJ2-3	NA	TGCGCCAGCAATTACGGGGGAGACACAGATACGCAGTATTTT	CASNYGGDTDTQYF
NA	TRBV4-3	TRBJ2-5	NA	TGCGCCAGCAGCCAAGGAGGAAAGTCCGAGACCCAGTACTTC	CASSQGGKSETQYF
NA	TRBV27	TRBJ2-1	TRBD1	TGTGCCAGCAGTCCCGGGACAGCATCCTACAATGAGCAGTTCTTC	CASSPGTASYNEQFF
once	TRBV5-8	TRBJ2-5	NA	TGTGCCAGCAGCTTGGGGCAGCAAGAGACCCAGTACTTC	CASSLGQQETQYF
NA	TRBV7-2	TRBJ2-2	NA	TGTGCCAGCAGCTCAAAAAGACAGGCGAACACCGGGGAGCTGTTTTTT	CASSSKRQANTGELFF
NA	TRBV29-1	TRBJ1-2	NA	TGCAGCGTTGAAGACAGATTCTATGGCTACACCTTC	CSVEDRFYGYTF
NA	TRBV6-5	TRBJ1-2	NA	TGTGCCAGCAGTTTGGGCAGGGGAAACTATGGCTACACCTTC	CASSLGRGNYGYTF
NA	TRBV25-1	TRBJ2-5	NA	TGTGCCGTCGCGTTGGGCGAGACCCAGTACTTC	CAVALGETQYF
NA	TRBV25-1	TRBJ1-5	NA	TGTGCCAGCAGGGGTTTAGGGGTTAATCAGCCCCAGCATTTT	CASRGLGVNQPQHF
NA	TRBV5-6	TRBJ1-2	TRBD1	TGTGCCAGCAGCTCAGACAGGGAGCCCTTAGATGGCTACACCTTC	CASSSDREPLDGYTF